This is a list of T cell receptor beta chains from one sample in a study of T cell responses to AZD1222 COVID-19 vaccine. The method was immunoSEQ multiplex PCR; TCRdb's version includes in-frame clones alone and lacks a portion of them. Here the sample spans around 130,000 clones, 75% to 95% being singletons. The sequenced sample was peripheral blood, obtained 28 days after the second AZD1222 dose. The receptors shown here come from an adult who received the AZD1222 COVID-19 vaccine. Both conserved end residues are part of each CDR3. Each record gives: V gene, D gene, J gene, clone size, CDR3 DNA, CDR3 protein. The D gene is left open where the match is weak. Expanded clones are given a class, and other clones once, few, many or no size at all.

TRBV7-9,TRBD1,TRBJ1-1,few,TGTGCCAGCAGAGGTGGACAGGGAATTGAAGCTTTCTTT,CASRGGQGIEAFF
TRBV5-4,TRBD2,TRBJ2-2,NA,TGTGCCAGCAGCTTGGAAGGGGTTCGGGAGGTTCCAGAGCTGTTTTTT,CASSLEGVREVPELFF
TRBV19,TRBD1,TRBJ1-5,once,TGTGCCAGTGGTTACCGGGACAGTAGCAATCAGCCCCAGCATTTT,CASGYRDSSNQPQHF
TRBV2,NA,TRBJ1-1,NA,TGTGCCAGCAGATTGAACACTGAAGCTTTCTTT,CASRLNTEAFF
TRBV30,NA,TRBJ1-2,NA,TGTGCCTGGAGTGACCAGGAGATGAGTGGCTACACCTTC,CAWSDQEMSGYTF
TRBV3-1/TRBV3-2,NA,TRBJ2-5,NA,TGTGCCAGCAGCCCGGAGGGAGAGACCCAGTACTTC,CASSPEGETQYF
TRBV6-1,NA,TRBJ1-1,NA,TGTGCCAGCAGTGAACACAGTTCGAACACTGAAGCTTTCTTT,CASSEHSSNTEAFF
TRBV28,TRBD1,TRBJ2-1,NA,TGTGCCAGCAGGCCACCGAACAGGGGGCGTGAGCAGTTCTTC,CASRPPNRGREQFF
TRBV4-1,NA,TRBJ2-5,NA,TGCGCCAGCAGCCAAGAGCTGGCTAGCCGAAAGGGGAAAGAGACCCAGTACTTC,CASSQELASRKGKETQYF
TRBV5-6,NA,TRBJ1-5,NA,TGTGCCAGCAGCCACGAACCGGGAGGGGGCAATCAGCCCCAGCATTTT,CASSHEPGGGNQPQHF
TRBV25-1,TRBD1,TRBJ2-1,NA,TGTGCCAGCAGCCTGGACAGGGGGGAATATTATGAGCAGTTCTTC,CASSLDRGEYYEQFF
TRBV9,TRBD1,TRBJ1-6,NA,TGTGCCAGCAGCGTAGCCCCCAGGGGGGAGTCACCCCTCCACTTT,CASSVAPRGESPLHF
TRBV5-4,TRBD2,TRBJ2-2,once,TGTGCCAGCAGCTTGAACGGGAGGGCCTTCACCGGGGAGCTGTTTTTT,CASSLNGRAFTGELFF
TRBV3-1/TRBV3-2,NA,TRBJ2-3,NA,TGTGCCAGCAGCCTTACTAGCGAGGGGGCAGATACGCAGTATTTT,CASSLTSEGADTQYF
TRBV29-1,NA,TRBJ1-5,NA,TGCAGCGTTGAGGAAGGGGGGGGCAATCAGCCCCAGCATTTT,CSVEEGGGNQPQHF
TRBV5-5,NA,TRBJ1-6,NA,TGTGCCAGCAGCCGAGGACAGATTAATAATTCACCCCTCCACTTT,CASSRGQINNSPLHF
TRBV5-1,NA,TRBJ1-5,NA,TGCGCCAGCAGCTTGGTGGGAAATCAGCCCCAGCATTTT,CASSLVGNQPQHF
TRBV9,NA,TRBJ2-3,NA,TGTGCCAGCAGCTCCTTTTTTTTAGATACGCAGTATTTT,CASSSFFLDTQYF
TRBV18,NA,TRBJ1-3,NA,TGTGCCAGCTCACCAGAATTTACAGGGCTCTCTGGAAACACCATATATTTT,CASSPEFTGLSGNTIYF
TRBV27,NA,TRBJ2-7,NA,TGTGCCAGCAGTTTAGCGGGACGACCGAGGGAGCAGTACTTC,CASSLAGRPREQYF
TRBV30,NA,TRBJ1-6,NA,TGTGCCTGGAGTCCCCCCGGGACACATAATTCACCCCTCCACTTT,CAWSPPGTHNSPLHF
TRBV9,NA,TRBJ1-1,NA,TGTGCCAGCAGCGTGGGAGTGCGGAACACTGAAGCTTTCTTT,CASSVGVRNTEAFF
TRBV10-3,NA,TRBJ2-3,NA,TGTGCCATCAGTGAGACCCACACAGATACGCAGTATTTT,CAISETHTDTQYF
TRBV7-6,TRBD1,TRBJ2-1,NA,TGTGCCAGCAGCCCGGGACAGGGGGCGGGGGAGCAGTTCTTC,CASSPGQGAGEQFF
TRBV12-3/TRBV12-4,TRBD1,TRBJ1-2,NA,TGTGCCAGCAGGGGGGGACAGACCTATGGCTACACCTTC,CASRGGQTYGYTF
TRBV30,NA,TRBJ1-2,NA,TGTGCCTGGAGTGTGCAAATGCCTAGCTACACCTTC,CAWSVQMPSYTF
TRBV7-3,TRBD2,TRBJ2-3,NA,TGTGCCAGCAGCCCAATAGCGGGAGGCCCCTTAAGCGATACGCAGTATTTT,CASSPIAGGPLSDTQYF
TRBV14,NA,TRBJ1-3,NA,TGTGCCAGCAGCCAAGATACTCCTCACCGTGGAAGAAACACCATATATTTT,CASSQDTPHRGRNTIYF
TRBV30,TRBD1,TRBJ2-1,NA,TGTGCCTGGAGTGGCGGGACAGGGACTTACAATGAGCAGTTCTTC,CAWSGGTGTYNEQFF
TRBV7-9,NA,TRBJ2-2,NA,TGTGCCAGCAGCTTATGGCTCGCGAACACCGGGGAGCTGTTTTTT,CASSLWLANTGELFF
TRBV11-2,NA,TRBJ2-5,NA,TGTGCCAGCAGCTTAGCAGAGGGCGGGGCAGGGGAGACCCAGTACTTC,CASSLAEGGAGETQYF
TRBV4-1,NA,TRBJ2-5,NA,TGCGCCAGCAGCCAAGTCGGGGCCCAAGAGACCCAGTACTTC,CASSQVGAQETQYF
TRBV24-1,TRBD1,TRBJ2-2,once,TGTGCCACCAGTGAACGCCGGACAGGGTATCGCACCGGGGAGCTGTTTTTT,CATSERRTGYRTGELFF
TRBV5-1,TRBD1,TRBJ1-2,NA,TGCGCCAGCTTTCCGGGACAGGGGGCGGGAGGCTACACCTTC,CASFPGQGAGGYTF
TRBV7-2,NA,TRBJ2-3,NA,TGTGCCAGCAGCCAGAGGCCAGATACGCAGTATTTT,CASSQRPDTQYF
TRBV15,TRBD1,TRBJ2-7,NA,TGTGCCACCAGCAGTAACAGGGGTTTTGCCTACGAGCAGTACTTC,CATSSNRGFAYEQYF
TRBV5-8,NA,TRBJ1-1,once,TGTGCCAGCAGTAACGGCAGGGGAGGGACTGAAGCTTTCTTT,CASSNGRGGTEAFF
TRBV10-3,NA,TRBJ1-2,NA,TGTGCCATCAGTGAAAGGGGCGCCGGTGGCTACACCTTC,CAISERGAGGYTF
TRBV5-1,NA,TRBJ2-7,NA,TGCGCCAGCAGCTCTCTGTCCCTAGGGAACGAGCAGTACTTC,CASSSLSLGNEQYF
TRBV25-1,NA,TRBJ1-1,NA,TGTGCCAGCAGTGATCAGGGGTTGACTGAAGCTTTCTTT,CASSDQGLTEAFF
TRBV18,NA,TRBJ2-2,once,TGTGCCAGCTCACCAGGGCACCCTACGGGCACCGGGGAGCTGTTTTTT,CASSPGHPTGTGELFF
TRBV18,TRBD1,TRBJ1-3,NA,TGTGCCAGCTCACCGCGACAGGGCTCTGGAAACACCATATATTTT,CASSPRQGSGNTIYF
TRBV5-1,TRBD1,TRBJ2-7,NA,TGCGCCAGCAGCCCCCGGACAGGGGGCGTTCAGTACTTC,CASSPRTGGVQYF
TRBV12-3/TRBV12-4,NA,TRBJ1-3,NA,TGTGCCAGCTCGACAGACTCTGGAAACACCATATATTTT,CASSTDSGNTIYF
TRBV25-1,NA,TRBJ1-5,NA,TGTGCCAGCAGTGAATGGGGTAGCAATCAGCCCCAGCATTTT,CASSEWGSNQPQHF
TRBV5-1,TRBD1,TRBJ1-6,NA,TGCGCCAGCAGCTTGGTAGGACAGGTTAATTCACCCCTCCACTTT,CASSLVGQVNSPLHF
TRBV14,TRBD1,TRBJ1-3,NA,TGTGCCAGCAGCGCCAGGGGGTTTGGAAACACCATATATTTT,CASSARGFGNTIYF